A single sample gave rise to the 20 T cell receptor beta chains below, sequenced in a study of beta chain features in type 1 diabetes. Study-wide points: Moderate but significant shortening of TCRB CDR3s was recorded in all four CD4+ subsets from Type 1 diabetes patients.

Since all of the isolated RNA was reverse transcribed, expressed TCRB transcripts were what got sequenced. Assay: immunoSEQ multiplex PCR; the TCRdb copy retains only in-frame clones and omits some. The table has 600,000 or so clones, 9.5% to 15% seen once. No antigen has been identified for these receptors. The sample consisted of naive CD4+ T cells from blood. These receptor sequences come from a man aged 30 to 39 with type 1 diabetes.

V usage is TRBV29-1 and J usage is TRBJ2-2; 8 bases map to TRBD2. This CDR3 comprises 15 residues. The germline V gene has CDR1 SQVTM and CDR2 ANQGSEA. J was trimmed by 3 bases and V by 4 bases; bases with no gene match: 7. The CDR3 is CSVVRGALDTGELFF. CDR3 nucleotides: TGCAGCGTTGTGCGGGGGGCCCTCGACACCGGGGAGCTGTTTTTT.

The chain is built from TRBV18 and TRBJ2-1, with 15 bases identical to TRBD2. CDR1 and CDR2 (germline): KGHSH, LQKENI. The CDR3 runs 16 residues. V was pared by 5 bases and J by 6 bases, with 5 bases of the junction left unmatched. The CDR3 sequence: CASSARTSGGGNEQFF. In DNA form, the CDR3 reads TGTGCCAGCTCAGCGCGGACTAGCGGGGGGGGCAATGAGCAGTTCTTC.

This clone was detected only a few times. V usage is TRBV25-1 and J usage is TRBJ1-3, with D unclear. CDR1 is MGHDK and CDR2 is SYGVNS in the germline V gene. The CDR3 totals 18 residues. V was trimmed by 0 bases and J by 0 bases, leaving 15 bases between them. CDR3 sequence: CASSEYRGPTYSGNTIYF. CDR3 in DNA: TGTGCCAGCAGTGAATATAGAGGCCCTACCTACTCTGGAAACACCATATATTTT.

Only a few counts were recorded for this clone. This sequence joins TRBV7-6 and TRBJ1-4, with TRBD1 matching 8 bases. The CDR3 extends over 14 amino acids. The germline gives CDR1 SGHVS, CDR2 FNYEAQ. The ends lost 5 bases at V and 3 bases at J; junction bases unmatched: 2. CDR3 region: CASSLTGANEKLFF. In DNA, the CDR3 is TGTGCCAGCAGCCTGACAGGGGCTAATGAAAAACTGTTTTTT.

This clone has more than one count but fewer than ten. The chain joins TRBV7-9 to TRBJ2-5, with D maybe TRBD1 (5 bases). V dropped 3 bases and J dropped 1 base, with 12 bases sitting between them. Germline CDR1 SEHNR, CDR2 FQNEAQ (reference sequence). The length of the CDR3 is 15 residues. CDR3 loop: CASSLGRQTQETQYF. CDR3 nucleotide sequence: TGTGCCAGCAGCTTGGGAAGACAGACCCAAGAGACCCAGTACTTC. The full variable domain, rest sourced from reference TRBV7-9 and TRBJ2-5, is DTGVSQNPRHKITKRGQNVTFRCDPISEHNRLYWYRQTLGQGPEFLTYFQNEAQLEKSRLLSDRFSAERPKGSFSTLEIQRTEQGDSAMYLCASSLGRQTQETQYFGPGTRLLVL.

This clone was counted between two and nine times. V gene TRBV23-1 combines with J gene TRBJ2-7, with D tentatively TRBD1 (7 bases). TRBV23-1 is treated as an ORF (open reading frame) with a function not yet certain. V lost 4 bases, J lost 2 bases, and 15 bases lay in between. The CDR3 covers 15 residues. The DNA for the CDR3 is TGCGCCAGCAGTCGGTCCGGGGGACAGACCTACGAGCAGTACTTC. It is translated as CASSRSGGQTYEQYF.

V and J are TRBV7-3 and TRBJ2-7, with D possibly TRBD1 on 6 matching bases. Germline CDR1 SGHTA, CDR2 FQGTGA. The CDR3 runs to 15 residues. V lost 5 bases to trimming and J lost 0 bases, with 14 bases between them. The CDR3 coding sequence is TGTGCCAGCAGCCCTCGGCAGGGGAGCTCCTACGAGCAGTACTTC. The encoded protein is CASSPRQGSSYEQYF.

V and J are TRBV7-2 and TRBJ2-3; 8 nucleotides match TRBD1. V was pared by 5 bases and J by 2 bases, with 9 bases of the junction left unmatched. CDR1 is SGHTA and CDR2 is FQGNSA in the germline V gene. CDR3 length: 16 residues. The CDR3 loop reads CASSPTGAPFTDTQYF. The CDR3 DNA sequence: TGTGCCAGCAGCCCGACAGGGGCCCCTTTCACAGATACGCAGTATTTT.

This chain connects TRBV6-6 to TRBJ2-7; 7 bases are shared with TRBD1. Trimming removed 4 bases from V and 10 bases from J; junction bases left unmatched: 10. Germline V gives CDR1 MNHNY, CDR2 SVGAGI (reference sequence). This CDR3 is built from 13 residues. CDR3 protein: CASSSSWTGPQYF. CDR3 coding DNA: TGTGCCAGCAGTTCGAGCTGGACAGGCCCTCAGTACTTC.

The rearrangement links TRBV15 to TRBJ2-7; 12 bases line up with TRBD2. Germline CDR1 LNHNV, CDR2 YYDKDF (reference sequence). The CDR3 loop spans 18 amino acids. The V segment lost 0 bases and the J segment 2 bases; nucleotides outside the gene matches: 8. The CDR3 spells CATSRDLGLAGRAYEQYF. CDR3 DNA sequence: TGTGCCACCAGCAGAGACCTCGGACTAGCGGGGAGGGCCTACGAGCAGTACTTC.

This clone was seen a few times. The CDR3 loop reads CASSFPGQETQYF. The DNA for the CDR3 is TGTGCCAGCAGCTTCCCGGGACAAGAGACCCAGTACTTC. This chain connects TRBV7-3 to TRBJ2-5; a weak D match, TRBD2 (5 bases). The V and J ends lost 3 bases and 2 bases respectively, with 7 bases between them. The germline gives CDR1 SGHTA, CDR2 FQGTGA. The CDR3 sequence is 13 residues long.

V gene TRBV7-3 combines with J gene TRBJ1-4; D is perhaps TRBD1 (5 bases). Germline V gene sequence: CDR1 SGHTA, CDR2 FQGTGA. Trimming stripped 5 bases from V and 8 bases from J, with 18 bases between. CDR3 length equals 15 residues. The CDR3 is CASSPGTQAGEKLFF. The CDR3 bases are TGTGCCAGCAGCCCGGGGACCCAGGCGGGGGAAAAACTGTTTTTT.

The J gene is TRBJ1-1, the V gene TRBV2; D uncertain. Germline-derived CDR1 and CDR2 are SNHLY and FYNNEI. V was shortened by 4 bases and J by 9 bases, with 15 bases between the two germline ends. This CDR3 region has 13 residues. In DNA form, the CDR3 reads TGTGCCAGCAGTGGGTTGGTTGCGGCTCAAGCTTTCTTT. Its translation is CASSGLVAAQAFF.

A few counts support this clone. The chain employs TRBV2 and TRBJ2-1; 8 positions match TRBD1. The CDR3 runs to 17 residues. Per germline, CDR1 SNHLY and CDR2 FYNNEI. Trimming cost V 5 bases and J 5 bases; bases outside gene matches: 14. CDR3 sequence: CASSPPSGRGRDNEQFF. The CDR3, as DNA: TGTGCCAGCAGTCCCCCTAGTGGCAGGGGGCGGGACAATGAGCAGTTCTTC. Complete variable domain (other parts from reference TRBV2 and TRBJ2-1): EPEVTQTPSHQVTQMGQEVILRCVPISNHLYFYWYRQILGQKVEFLVSFYNNEISEKSEIFDDQFSVERPDGSNFTLKIRSTKLEDSAMYFCASSPPSGRGRDNEQFFGPGTRLTVL.

This clone appeared a few times. V and J are TRBV4-1 and TRBJ1-6; D is ambiguous. Germline V gene data show CDR1 as MGHRA and CDR2 as YSYEKL. Trimming took 0 bases from V and 7 from J, leaving 10 bases between them. This CDR3 has 15 residues. The CDR3 sequence: CASSQEHFDNSPLHF. In DNA form, the CDR3 reads TGCGCCAGCAGCCAAGAACATTTTGACAATTCACCCCTCCACTTT.

Only a few counts were recorded for this clone. The V and J genes are TRBV4-2 and TRBJ2-1, with TRBD1 identical over 9 bases. V was pared by 1 base and J by 5 bases, with 3 bases of the junction left unmatched. Germline CDR1 LGHNA, CDR2 YNFKEQ. This CDR3 is 15 amino acids long. The CDR3: CASSQAGTGNNEQFF. The CDR3 coding sequence is TGTGCCAGCAGCCAAGCCGGGACAGGGAACAATGAGCAGTTCTTC.

The J gene is TRBJ2-7, the V gene TRBV4-3, with 13 bases that match TRBD2. The germline CDR1 and CDR2 sequences are LGHNA and YSLEER. With 0 bases clipped from V and 4 bases from J, the junction kept 6 bases outside the gene matches. CDR3 size: 17 residues. The CDR3 bases are TGCGCCAGCAGCCAAGACCTACTAGCGGGGGGGCGGTACGAGCAGTACTTC. Translated, it gives CASSQDLLAGGRYEQYF.

This clone was observed a handful of times. The genes are TRBV7-9 and TRBJ1-3; D gene ambiguous. The CDR3 spans 15 residues. The V gene's germline CDR1 is SEHNR and CDR2 FQNEAQ (reference sequence). The germline V and J ends were trimmed by 3 bases and 0 bases, with 9 bases remaining between them. The CDR3 region is CASSFGPFSGNTIYF. The CDR3 region has the DNA TGTGCCAGCAGCTTCGGACCTTTCTCTGGAAACACCATATATTTT.

The V gene is TRBV5-1, the J gene TRBJ2-5; TRBD2 aligns across 9 bases. CDR1 is SGHRS, CDR2 YFSETQ, per germline. This CDR3 region has 17 residues. The junction had 7 bases not matched to a gene; V was cut back by 0 bases and J by 1 base. The CDR3 DNA follows: TGCGCCAGCAGCTTGGCTAGGAGCGGGGGGCCCCAAGAGACCCAGTACTTC. Its translation is CASSLARSGGPQETQYF. Together with reference TRBV5-1 and TRBJ2-5, the CDR3 gives the full variable domain: KAGVTQTPRYLIKTRGQQVTLSCSPISGHRSVSWYQQTPGQGLQFLFEYFSETQRNKGNFPGRFSGRQFSNSRSEMNVSTLELGDSALYLCASSLARSGGPQETQYFGPGTRLLVL.

The chain carries TRBV2 and TRBJ2-2; a possible D gene is TRBD2 (6 bases). V lost 7 bases and J lost 7, with 7 bases in between. The length of the CDR3 is 11 residues. Germline CDR1 SNHLY, CDR2 FYNNEI. CDR3 DNA: TGTGCCAGCATGGGGGGCGGGGAGCTGTTTTTT. This translates into CASMGGGELFF.